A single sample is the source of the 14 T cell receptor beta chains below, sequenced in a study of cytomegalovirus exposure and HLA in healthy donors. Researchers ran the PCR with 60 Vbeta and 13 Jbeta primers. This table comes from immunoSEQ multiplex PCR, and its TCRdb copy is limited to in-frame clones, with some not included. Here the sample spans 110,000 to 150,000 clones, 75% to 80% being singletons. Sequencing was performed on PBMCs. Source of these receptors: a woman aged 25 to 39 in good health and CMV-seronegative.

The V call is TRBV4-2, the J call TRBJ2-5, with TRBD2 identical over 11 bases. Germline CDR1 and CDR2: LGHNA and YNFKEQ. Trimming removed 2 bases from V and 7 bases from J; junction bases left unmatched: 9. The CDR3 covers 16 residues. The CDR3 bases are TGTGCCAGCAGCCAATCCGGGACTAGCGGTGAAGGGACCCAGTACTTC. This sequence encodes CASSQSGTSGEGTQYF.

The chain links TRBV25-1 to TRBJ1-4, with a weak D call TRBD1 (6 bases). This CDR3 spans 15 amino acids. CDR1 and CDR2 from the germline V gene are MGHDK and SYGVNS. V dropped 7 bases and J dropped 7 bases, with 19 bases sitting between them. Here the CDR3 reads CASTQGRGWSEKLFF. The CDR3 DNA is TGTGCCAGCACCCAAGGTAGGGGGTGGAGTGAAAAACTGTTTTTT.

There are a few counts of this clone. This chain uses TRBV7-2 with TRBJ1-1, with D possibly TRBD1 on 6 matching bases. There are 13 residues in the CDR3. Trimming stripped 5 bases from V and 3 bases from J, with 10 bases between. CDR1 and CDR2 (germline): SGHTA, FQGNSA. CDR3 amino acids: CASSVRGDTEAFF. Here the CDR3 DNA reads TGTGCCAGCAGCGTCAGGGGTGACACTGAAGCTTTCTTT.

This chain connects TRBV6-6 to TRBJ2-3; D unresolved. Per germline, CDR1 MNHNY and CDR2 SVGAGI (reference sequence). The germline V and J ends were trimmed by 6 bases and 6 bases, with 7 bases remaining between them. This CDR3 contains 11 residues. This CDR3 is CASSFGDTQYF. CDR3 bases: TGTGCCAGCAGCTTCGGGGATACGCAGTATTTT.

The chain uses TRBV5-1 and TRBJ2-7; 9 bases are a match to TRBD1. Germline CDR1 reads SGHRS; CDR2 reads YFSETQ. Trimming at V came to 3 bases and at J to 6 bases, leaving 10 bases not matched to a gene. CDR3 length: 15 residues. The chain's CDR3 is CASSSPGTGISEQYF. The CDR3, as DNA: TGCGCCAGCAGCTCTCCCGGGACAGGGATCTCCGAGCAGTACTTC.

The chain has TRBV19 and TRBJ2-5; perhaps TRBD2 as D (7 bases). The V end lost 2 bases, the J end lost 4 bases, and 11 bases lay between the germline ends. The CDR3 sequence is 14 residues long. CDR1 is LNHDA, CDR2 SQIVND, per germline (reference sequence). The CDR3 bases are TGTGCCAGTAGTATACCGGGGGGCCGAGAGACCCAGTACTTC. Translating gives CASSIPGGRETQYF.

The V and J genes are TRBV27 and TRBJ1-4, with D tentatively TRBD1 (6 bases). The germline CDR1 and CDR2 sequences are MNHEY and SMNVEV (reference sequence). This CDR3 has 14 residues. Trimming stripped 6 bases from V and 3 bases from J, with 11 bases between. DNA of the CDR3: TGTGCCAGCAGGAAAGGGGGTGCTAATGAAAAACTGTTTTTT. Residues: CASRKGGANEKLFF.

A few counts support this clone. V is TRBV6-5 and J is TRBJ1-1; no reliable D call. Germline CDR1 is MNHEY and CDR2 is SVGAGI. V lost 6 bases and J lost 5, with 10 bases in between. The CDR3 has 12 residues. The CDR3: CASSLGRTEAFF. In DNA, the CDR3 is TGTGCCAGCAGCTTAGGGAGGACTGAAGCTTTCTTT.

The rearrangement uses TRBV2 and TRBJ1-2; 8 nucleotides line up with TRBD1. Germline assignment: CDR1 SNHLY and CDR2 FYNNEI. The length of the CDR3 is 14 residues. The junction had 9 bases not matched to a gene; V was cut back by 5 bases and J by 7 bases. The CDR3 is CASSTDRVVSGYTF. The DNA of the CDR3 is TGTGCCAGCAGTACGGACAGGGTGGTGAGTGGCTACACCTTC.

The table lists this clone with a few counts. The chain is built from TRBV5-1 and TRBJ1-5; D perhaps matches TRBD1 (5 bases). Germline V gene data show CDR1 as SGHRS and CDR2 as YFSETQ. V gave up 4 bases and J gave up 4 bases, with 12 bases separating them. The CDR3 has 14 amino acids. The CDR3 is CASSEGGGNQPQHF. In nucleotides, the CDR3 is TGCGCCAGCAGCGAGGGCGGGGGGAATCAGCCCCAGCATTTT.

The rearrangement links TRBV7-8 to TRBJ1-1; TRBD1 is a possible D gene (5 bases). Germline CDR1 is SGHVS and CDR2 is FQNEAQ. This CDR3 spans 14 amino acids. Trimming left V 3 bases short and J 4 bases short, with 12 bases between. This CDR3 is CASSFPGKITEAFF. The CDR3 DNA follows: TGTGCCAGCAGCTTTCCAGGGAAAATCACTGAAGCTTTCTTT. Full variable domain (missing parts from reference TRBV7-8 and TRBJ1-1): GAGVSQSPRYKVAKRGQDVALRCDPISGHVSLFWYQQALGQGPEFLTYFQNEAQLDKSGLPSDRFFAERPEGSVSTLKIQRTQQEDSAVYLCASSFPGKITEAFFGQGTRLTVV.

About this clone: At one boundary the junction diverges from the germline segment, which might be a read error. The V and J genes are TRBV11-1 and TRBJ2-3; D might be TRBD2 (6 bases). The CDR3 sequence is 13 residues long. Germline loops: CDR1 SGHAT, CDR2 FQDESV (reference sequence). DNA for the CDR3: TGTGCCAGCAGCCTAGCGTCGGCAGATACGCAGTATTTT. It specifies CASSLASADTQYF.

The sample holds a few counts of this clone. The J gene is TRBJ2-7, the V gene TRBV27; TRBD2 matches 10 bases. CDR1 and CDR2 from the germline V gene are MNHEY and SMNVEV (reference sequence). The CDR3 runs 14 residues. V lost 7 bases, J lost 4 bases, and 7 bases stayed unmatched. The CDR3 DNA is TGTGCCAGCACCCGTAGCGGGGGGAAGTACGAGCAGTACTTC. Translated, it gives CASTRSGGKYEQYF.

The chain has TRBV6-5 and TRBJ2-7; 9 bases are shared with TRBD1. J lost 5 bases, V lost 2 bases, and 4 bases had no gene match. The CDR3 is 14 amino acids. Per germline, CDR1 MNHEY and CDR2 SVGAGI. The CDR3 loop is CASSYGTGFNEQYF. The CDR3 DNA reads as TGTGCCAGCAGTTACGGGACAGGGTTTAACGAGCAGTACTTC.